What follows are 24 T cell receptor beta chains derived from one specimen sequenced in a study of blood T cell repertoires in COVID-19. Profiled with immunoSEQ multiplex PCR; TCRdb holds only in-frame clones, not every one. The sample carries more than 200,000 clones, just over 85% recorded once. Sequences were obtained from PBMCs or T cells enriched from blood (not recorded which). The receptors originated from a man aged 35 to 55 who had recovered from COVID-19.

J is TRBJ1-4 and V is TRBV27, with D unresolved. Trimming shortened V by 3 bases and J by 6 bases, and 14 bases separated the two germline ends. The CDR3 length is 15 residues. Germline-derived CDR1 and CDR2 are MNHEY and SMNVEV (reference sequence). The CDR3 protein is CASSFGGGSDEKLFF. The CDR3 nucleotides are TGTGCCAGCAGTTTCGGAGGAGGCAGTGATGAAAAACTGTTTTTT.

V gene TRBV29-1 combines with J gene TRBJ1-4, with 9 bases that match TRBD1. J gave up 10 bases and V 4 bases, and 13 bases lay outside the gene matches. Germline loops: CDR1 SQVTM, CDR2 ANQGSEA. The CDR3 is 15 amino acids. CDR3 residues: CSVGFVGTGQGKLFF. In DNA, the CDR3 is TGCAGCGTTGGGTTCGTCGGGACAGGGCAGGGAAAACTGTTTTTT.

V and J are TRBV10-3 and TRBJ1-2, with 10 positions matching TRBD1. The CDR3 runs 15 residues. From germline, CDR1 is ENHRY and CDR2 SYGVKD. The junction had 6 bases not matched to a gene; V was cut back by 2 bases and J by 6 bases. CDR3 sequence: CAISEDRGLGDGYTF. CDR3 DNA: TGTGCCATCAGTGAGGACAGGGGGCTAGGGGATGGCTACACCTTC.

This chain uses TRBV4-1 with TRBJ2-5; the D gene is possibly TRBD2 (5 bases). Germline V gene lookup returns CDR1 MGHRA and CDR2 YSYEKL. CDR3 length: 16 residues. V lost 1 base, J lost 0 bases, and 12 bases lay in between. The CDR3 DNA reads TGCGCCAGCAGCCAAGGGTTTAAACTAGACCAAGAGACCCAGTACTTC. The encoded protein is CASSQGFKLDQETQYF.

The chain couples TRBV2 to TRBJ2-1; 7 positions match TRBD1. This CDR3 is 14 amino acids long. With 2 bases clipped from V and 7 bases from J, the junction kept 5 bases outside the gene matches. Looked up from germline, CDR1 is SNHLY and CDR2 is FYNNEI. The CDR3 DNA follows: TGTGCCAGCAGTGAAAGGGGGCGATGGAATGAGCAGTTCTTC. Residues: CASSERGRWNEQFF.

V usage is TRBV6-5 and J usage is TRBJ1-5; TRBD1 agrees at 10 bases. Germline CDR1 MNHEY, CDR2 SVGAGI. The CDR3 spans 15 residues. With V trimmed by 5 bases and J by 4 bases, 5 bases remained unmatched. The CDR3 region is CASSRGQGINQPQHF. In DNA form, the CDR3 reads TGTGCCAGCAGTCGGGGACAGGGGATAAATCAGCCCCAGCATTTT.

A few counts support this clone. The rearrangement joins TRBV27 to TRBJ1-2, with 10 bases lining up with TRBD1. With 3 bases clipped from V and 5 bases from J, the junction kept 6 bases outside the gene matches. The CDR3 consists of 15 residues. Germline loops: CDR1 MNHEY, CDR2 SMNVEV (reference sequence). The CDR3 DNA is TGTGCCAGCAGTTTCAAGGGACAGGGGTTGTATGGCTACACCTTC. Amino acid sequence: CASSFKGQGLYGYTF.

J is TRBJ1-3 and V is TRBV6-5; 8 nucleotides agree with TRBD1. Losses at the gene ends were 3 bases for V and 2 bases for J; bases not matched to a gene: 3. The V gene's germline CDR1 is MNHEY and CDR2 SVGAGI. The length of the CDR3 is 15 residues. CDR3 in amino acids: CASSYNRGTGNTIYF. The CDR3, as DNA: TGTGCCAGCAGTTATAACAGGGGGACTGGAAACACCATATATTTT.

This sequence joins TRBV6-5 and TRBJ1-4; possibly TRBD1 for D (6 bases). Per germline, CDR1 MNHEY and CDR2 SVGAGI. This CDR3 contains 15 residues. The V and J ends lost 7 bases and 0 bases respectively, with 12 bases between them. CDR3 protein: CASMGTSATNEKLFF. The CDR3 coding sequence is TGTGCCAGCATGGGGACATCCGCAACTAATGAAAAACTGTTTTTT.

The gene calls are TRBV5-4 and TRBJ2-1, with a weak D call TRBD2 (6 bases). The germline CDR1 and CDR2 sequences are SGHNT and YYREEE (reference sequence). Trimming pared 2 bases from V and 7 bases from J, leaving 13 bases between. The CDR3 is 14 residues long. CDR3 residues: CASSFTASANEQFF. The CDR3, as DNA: TGTGCCAGCAGCTTCACGGCTAGCGCGAATGAGCAGTTCTTC.

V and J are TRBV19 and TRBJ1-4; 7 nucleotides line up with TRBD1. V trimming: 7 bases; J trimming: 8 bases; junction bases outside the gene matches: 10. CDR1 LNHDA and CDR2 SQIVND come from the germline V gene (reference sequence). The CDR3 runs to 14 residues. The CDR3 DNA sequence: TGTGCCAGTAAGACAGGGTACGTCGGCGAAAAACTGTTTTTT. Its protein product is CASKTGYVGEKLFF.

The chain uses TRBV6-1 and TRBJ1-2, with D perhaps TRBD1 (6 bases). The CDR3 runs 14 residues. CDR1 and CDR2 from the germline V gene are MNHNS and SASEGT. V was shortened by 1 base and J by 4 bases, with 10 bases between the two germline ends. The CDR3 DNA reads TGTGCCAGCAGTGAAGGCAGGGGTACCTATGGCTACACCTTC. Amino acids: CASSEGRGTYGYTF.

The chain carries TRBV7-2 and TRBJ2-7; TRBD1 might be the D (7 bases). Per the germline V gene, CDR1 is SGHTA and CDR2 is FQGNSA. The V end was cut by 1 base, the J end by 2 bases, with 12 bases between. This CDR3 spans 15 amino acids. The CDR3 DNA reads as TGTGCCAGCAGCTTAGGCGGGACAGAAGCCTACGAGCAGTACTTC. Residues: CASSLGGTEAYEQYF.

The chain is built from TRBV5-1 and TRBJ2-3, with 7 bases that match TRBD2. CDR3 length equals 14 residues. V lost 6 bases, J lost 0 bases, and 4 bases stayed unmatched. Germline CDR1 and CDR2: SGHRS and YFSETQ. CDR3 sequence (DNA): TGCGCCAGCACGGCGGGAGTGAGCACAGATACGCAGTATTTT. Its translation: CASTAGVSTDTQYF.

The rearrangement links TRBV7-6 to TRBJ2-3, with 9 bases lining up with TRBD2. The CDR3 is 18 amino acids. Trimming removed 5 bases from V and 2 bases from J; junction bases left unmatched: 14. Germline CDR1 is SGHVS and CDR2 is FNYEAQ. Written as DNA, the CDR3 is TGTGCCAGCAGCCTGTATTTCCTAGCGGGGCCATACACAGATACGCAGTATTTT. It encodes CASSLYFLAGPYTDTQYF.

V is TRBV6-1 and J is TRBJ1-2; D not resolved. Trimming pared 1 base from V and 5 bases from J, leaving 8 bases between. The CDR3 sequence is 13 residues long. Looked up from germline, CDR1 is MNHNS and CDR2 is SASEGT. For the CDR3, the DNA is TGTGCCAGCAGTGAAGACAGCTTTTATGGCTACACCTTC. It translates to CASSEDSFYGYTF.

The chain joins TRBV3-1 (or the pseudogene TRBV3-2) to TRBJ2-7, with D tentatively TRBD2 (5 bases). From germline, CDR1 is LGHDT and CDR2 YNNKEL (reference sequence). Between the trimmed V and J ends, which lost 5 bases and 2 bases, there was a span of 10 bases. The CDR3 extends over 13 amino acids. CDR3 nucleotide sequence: TGTGCCAGCAGCTTCGGAGGCCCCTACGAGCAGTACTTC. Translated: CASSFGGPYEQYF.

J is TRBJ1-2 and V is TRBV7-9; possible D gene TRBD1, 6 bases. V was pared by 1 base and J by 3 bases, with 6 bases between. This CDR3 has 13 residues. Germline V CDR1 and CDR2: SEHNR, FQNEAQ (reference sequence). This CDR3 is CASSLGQDYGYTF. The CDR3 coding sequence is TGTGCCAGCAGCTTAGGACAGGACTATGGCTACACCTTC.

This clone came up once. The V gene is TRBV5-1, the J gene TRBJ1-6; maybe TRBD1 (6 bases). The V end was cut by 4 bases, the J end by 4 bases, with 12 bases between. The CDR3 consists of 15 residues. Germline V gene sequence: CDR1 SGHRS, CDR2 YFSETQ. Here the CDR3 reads CASSIGQYYNSPLHF. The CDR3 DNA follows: TGCGCCAGCAGCATTGGACAGTATTATAATTCACCCCTCCACTTT.

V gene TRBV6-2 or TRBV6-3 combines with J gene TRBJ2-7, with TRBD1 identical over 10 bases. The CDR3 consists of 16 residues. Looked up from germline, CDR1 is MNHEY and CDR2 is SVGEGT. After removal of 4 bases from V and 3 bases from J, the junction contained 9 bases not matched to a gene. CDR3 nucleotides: TGTGCCAGCAGTTCCCCCGCTGGACAGGGGGGCTACGAGCAGTACTTC. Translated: CASSSPAGQGGYEQYF.

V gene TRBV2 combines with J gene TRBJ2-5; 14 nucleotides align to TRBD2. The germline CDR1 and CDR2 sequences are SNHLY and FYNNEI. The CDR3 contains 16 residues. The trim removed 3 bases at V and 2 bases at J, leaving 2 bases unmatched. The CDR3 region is CASSEGTSGRQETQYF. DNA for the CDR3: TGTGCCAGCAGTGAGGGGACTAGCGGGAGACAAGAGACCCAGTACTTC.

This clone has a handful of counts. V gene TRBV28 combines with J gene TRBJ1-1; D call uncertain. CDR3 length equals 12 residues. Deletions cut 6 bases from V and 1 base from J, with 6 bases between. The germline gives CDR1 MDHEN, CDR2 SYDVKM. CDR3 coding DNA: TGTGCCAGCAGCCAACAGAACACTGAAGCTTTCTTT. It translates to CASSQQNTEAFF.

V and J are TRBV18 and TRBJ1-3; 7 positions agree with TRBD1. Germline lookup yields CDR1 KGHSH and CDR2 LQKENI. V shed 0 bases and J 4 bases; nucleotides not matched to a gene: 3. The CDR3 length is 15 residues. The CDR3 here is CASSPPTGPGNTIYF. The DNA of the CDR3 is TGTGCCAGCTCACCACCGACAGGGCCGGGAAACACCATATATTTT. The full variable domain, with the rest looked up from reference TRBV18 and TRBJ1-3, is NAGVMQNPRHLVRRRGQEARLRCSPMKGHSHVYWYRQLPEEGLKFMVYLQKENIIDESGMPKERFSAEFPKEGPSILRIQQVVRGDSAAYFCASSPPTGPGNTIYFGEGSWLTVV.

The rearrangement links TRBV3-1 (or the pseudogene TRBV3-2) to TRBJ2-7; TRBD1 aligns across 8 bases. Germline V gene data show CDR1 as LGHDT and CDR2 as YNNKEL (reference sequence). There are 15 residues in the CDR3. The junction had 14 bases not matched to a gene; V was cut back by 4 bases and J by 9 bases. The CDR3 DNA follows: TGTGCCAGCAGCCCCGGGACAGGCCTCGAAGTAGGGCAGTACTTC. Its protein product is CASSPGTGLEVGQYF.